The TCR beta chain described here comes from a study of shared clonotypes between healthy human individuals. A word on this clone: Its antigen remains unidentified.

Regarding the study as a whole: Clonotypes that were shared across a handful of donors made up around 4.6% of naive CD4 clonotypes.

Cells designated naive CD8 were CD45RO-negative and were positively selected for CCR7, with terminally differentiated effector memory CD45RA+ cells excluded. The ends were cut back, 3 bases at V and 6 bases at J, with 26 bases in the middle. In germline, CDR1 is MNHNS, CDR2 SASEGT. CDR3 length: 18 residues. Clones were read by immunoSEQ multiplex PCR, and TCRdb kept only the in-frame ones, dropping some. Among about 820,000 clones listed, 92% were seen once. The receptor was isolated from a man aged 30-40 years in good health. The gene calls are TRBV6-1 and TRBJ2-5, with a possible D match to TRBD1 (6 bases). Sequencing was performed on naive CD8+ T cells sorted from blood. CDR3 protein: CASSERWDKPTEGKTQYF. As DNA, the CDR3 is TGTGCCAGCAGTGAGAGATGGGACAAACCCACAGAAGGAAAGACCCAGTACTTC.